This TCR beta chain was profiled in a study of blood T cells in healthy people across ages. It was with a sample-barcoded 5' primer and a J-beta primer mix that a second PCR of roughly 7 to 12 cycles was run. A single record per CDR3 protein comes from TCRdb applying MiXCR to the 5' RACE reads. The table shows about 930,000 distinct CDR3 sequences, with under 35% occurring only once. These data were also filed under a second study, of T cells of mothers and their children.

This receptor was taken from a woman aged 35 to 49 in good health. Source material: blood.

The CDR3 loop is CSLRLDRDQETQYF. For the CDR3, the DNA is TGCAGTTTGCGCCTGGACAGGGACCAAGAGACCCAGTACTTC. The rearrangement uses TRBV20-1 and TRBJ2-5; the match to TRBD1 covers 8 bases. The trim removed 8 bases at V and 0 bases at J, leaving 8 bases unmatched. The CDR3 extends over 14 amino acids. Germline CDR1 reads DFQATT; CDR2 reads SNEGSKA (reference sequence).